A selection of T cell receptor beta chains follows, all from one sample in a study of blood T cell repertoires in COVID-19. TCRdb's copy holds only in-frame clones and misses some; the assay was immunoSEQ multiplex PCR. The sample records some 360,000 clones, roughly 86% being singletons. Sequenced sample: peripheral blood. These receptors came from a woman aged 60-75 years with COVID-19, enrolled during active disease. The CDR3 runs from the conserved cysteine through the conserved F or W. D genes are given only for firm matches. The size of a clone is reported for some rows only, either as once, few or many, or as a class for expanded clones.

clone_size	j_call	d_call	cdr3_length	v_call	cdr3_nt	cdr3_aa
.	TRBJ1-2	.	13	TRBV5-1	TGCGCCAGCAGCCGGACAGTTAACTATGGCTACACCTTC	CASSRTVNYGYTF
.	TRBJ2-1	.	15	TRBV9	TGTGCCAGCAGCGTAGGAGGGGGGGCCTACAATGAGCAGTTCTTC	CASSVGGGAYNEQFF
.	TRBJ2-1	TRBD2	16	TRBV5-1	TGCGCCAGCAGCTTGGTGGCGGGGGGGGAATACAATGAGCAGTTCTTC	CASSLVAGGEYNEQFF
.	TRBJ2-3	.	14	TRBV18	TGTGCCAGCTCACCACCGTCCTTAGACGGGACGCAGTATTTT	CASSPPSLDGTQYF
.	TRBJ1-1	TRBD1	13	TRBV7-2	TGTGCCAGCAGCCTCCAGGGGGCCACTGAAGCTTTCTTT	CASSLQGATEAFF
.	TRBJ1-2	TRBD1	14	TRBV5-1	TGCGCCAGCAGCTTTGGGACAGGGGGTATAAGCTACACCTTC	CASSFGTGGISYTF
.	TRBJ1-1	.	14	TRBV15	TGTGCCACCAGCAGGTCTGGCGGGGGCACTGAAGCTTTCTTT	CATSRSGGGTEAFF
.	TRBJ1-2	TRBD1	15	TRBV6-5	TGTGCCAGCAGTCCCGGGACAGGGGGCAACTATGGCTACACCTTC	CASSPGTGGNYGYTF
.	TRBJ1-5	TRBD1	16	TRBV28	TGTGCCAGCAGTTACGACCCCGACAGGGGGAATCAGCCCCAGCATTTT	CASSYDPDRGNQPQHF
.	TRBJ1-2	TRBD1	15	TRBV19	TGTGCCAGTAGTATCCCATCACAGGGGAAAGGTGGCTACACCTTC	CASSIPSQGKGGYTF
.	TRBJ1-5	.	13	TRBV14	TGTGCCAGCAGCCACCGGTCCAATCAGCCCCAGCATTTT	CASSHRSNQPQHF
few	TRBJ1-6	.	15	TRBV2	TGTGCCAGCAGCCCCGAGAGGGCAGAAAATTCACCCCTCCACTTT	CASSPERAENSPLHF
.	TRBJ2-1	TRBD2	20	TRBV10-1	TGCGCCATAAAGGGGAGGGGGCTTCTAGCGGGGGTCCCGATCTACAATGAGCAGTTCTTC	CAIKGRGLLAGVPIYNEQFF
.	TRBJ1-2	.	15	TRBV9	TGTGCCAGCAGCGTAGGCGGCGAGTATAACTATGGCTACACCTTC	CASSVGGEYNYGYTF
many	TRBJ2-1	TRBD2	14	TRBV4-1	TGCGCCAGCAGCCAAGTTTCGGGGGGCAATGAGCAGTTCTTC	CASSQVSGGNEQFF
.	TRBJ2-2	TRBD2	15	TRBV7-7	TGTGCTAGCACCACTAGCGGGGGGACTACCGGGGAGCTGTTTTTT	CASTTSGGTTGELFF
.	TRBJ2-1	.	15	TRBV7-2	TGTGCCAGCAGCTTATCTCGGAGCTCCTACAATGAGCAGTTCTTC	CASSLSRSSYNEQFF
once	TRBJ1-1	.	13	TRBV7-2	TGTGCCAGCAGCTTCAACAGGAACACTGAAGCTTTCTTT	CASSFNRNTEAFF
.	TRBJ2-7	TRBD2	15	TRBV2	TGTGCCAGCAGGGCACTAGCGGGGGGTCCTCTAAAGCAGTACTTC	CASRALAGGPLKQYF
.	TRBJ2-7	.	15	TRBV5-1	TGCGCCAGCAGCCCAGAGGCGGAGAACTCCTACGAGCAGTACTTC	CASSPEAENSYEQYF
.	TRBJ2-7	.	14	TRBV6-1	TGTGCCAGCAGTGAAGTGGGACAAAACCACGAGCAGTACTTC	CASSEVGQNHEQYF
.	TRBJ1-1	.	14	TRBV6-1	TGTGCCAGCAGTGAAAGGACAGAGAGCACTGAAGCTTTCTTT	CASSERTESTEAFF
.	TRBJ1-2	.	15	TRBV6-5	TGTGCCAGCACCCTCAAGGGGGGGGCGGAAAATGGCTACACCTTC	CASTLKGGAENGYTF
.	TRBJ2-7	TRBD2	17	TRBV28	TGTGCCAGCAGTCCCATAGCGGGGAGGGGACTCTCCTACGAGCAGTACTTC	CASSPIAGRGLSYEQYF
.	TRBJ2-2	TRBD2	14	TRBV5-5	TGTGCCAGCAGCTCCGGGACTAGGTCCGGGGAGCTGTTTTTT	CASSSGTRSGELFF
few	TRBJ1-6	.	14	TRBV19	TGTGCCAGTAGTATCTGGGGGGTTAATTCACCCCTCCACTTT	CASSIWGVNSPLHF
.	TRBJ1-1	.	16	TRBV2	TGTGCCAGCAGTGAAGGAGGCGGGGTTCTGAAGGCTGAAGCTTTCTTT	CASSEGGGVLKAEAFF
.	TRBJ2-3	TRBD1	15	TRBV9	TGTGCCAGCACCCGACCGGGACAGAGAGAGGATACGCAGTATTTT	CASTRPGQREDTQYF
.	TRBJ2-1	.	15	TRBV4-2	TGTGCCAGCAGCCAAGATCTTAGCGACTACAATGAGCAGTTCTTC	CASSQDLSDYNEQFF
.	TRBJ1-1	.	13	TRBV27	TGTGCCAGCAGTTTTCTCTCAGGCACTGAAGCTTTCTTT	CASSFLSGTEAFF
.	TRBJ1-2	.	17	TRBV7-3	TGTGCCAGCAGCTTAACCCCAACAGGGCCGGGAGGTTATGGCTACACCTTC	CASSLTPTGPGGYGYTF
many	TRBJ1-2	.	14	TRBV15	TGTGCCACCAGGACTACAGGGTACAACTATGGCTACACCTTC	CATRTTGYNYGYTF
.	TRBJ2-7	TRBD1	16	TRBV7-9	TGTGCCAGCAGCTTACTCCGGGACAGGGCGCTCTACGAGCAGTACTTC	CASSLLRDRALYEQYF
.	TRBJ1-6	TRBD1	14	TRBV5-1	TGCGCCAGCAGCCCGGACAGGGGGAGTTCACCCCTCCACTTT	CASSPDRGSSPLHF
.	TRBJ2-7	TRBD2	14	TRBV9	TGTGCCAGCGCAGCTAGCGGGGCCTCCTACGAGCAGTACTTC	CASAASGASYEQYF
.	TRBJ2-3	TRBD2	15	TRBV3-1/TRBV3-2	TGTGCCAGCAGCCAGCGGGGGGTGGTCCCAGATACGCAGTATTTT	CASSQRGVVPDTQYF
.	TRBJ2-7	TRBD1	15	TRBV10-3	TGTGCCATCAGGGGGGACAGGTCGAGCTCCTACGAGCAGTACTTC	CAIRGDRSSSYEQYF
.	TRBJ1-4	.	16	TRBV12-2	TGTGCAAGTCGCTCACTGGACAGTCCAACTAATGAAAAACTGTTTTTT	CASRSLDSPTNEKLFF
.	TRBJ2-1	TRBD2	15	TRBV14	TGTGCCAGCAGCCAAGAGATTAGCGGGGCGGGAGAGCAGTTCTTC	CASSQEISGAGEQFF
.	TRBJ1-1	TRBD1	12	TRBV19	TGTGCCAGTCGGGACAGGGGCACTGAAGCTTTCTTT	CASRDRGTEAFF